The 3 T cell receptor beta chains given below trace back to one sample, sequenced in a study of blood T cell repertoires in COVID-19. Assay: immunoSEQ multiplex PCR; the TCRdb copy retains only in-frame clones and omits some. The table lists 80,000 or so clones, roughly four fifths of them singletons, with around 6.9% in the top ten. Sequencing was performed on peripheral blood. The receptors were gathered from a human donor in a cohort sampled during active COVID-19.

V is TRBV2 and J is TRBJ1-2; D uncertain. Trimming took off 9 bases at V and 9 bases at J, with 8 bases between the two ends. The CDR3 has 9 residues. The germline V gene encodes CDR1 SNHLY and CDR2 FYNNEI. The CDR3 loop reads CASGDSYTF. The CDR3 bases are TGTGCCAGTGGAGATAGCTACACCTTC.

The chain links TRBV19 to TRBJ2-4, with 7 bases matching TRBD1. CDR1 is LNHDA, CDR2 SQIVND, per germline (reference sequence). The CDR3 is 14 residues long. Trimming took 5 bases from V and 11 from J; bases not matched to a gene: 12. CDR3 sequence: CASSERQGRGLQYF. DNA of the CDR3: TGTGCCAGTAGTGAAAGACAGGGTAGAGGCCTTCAGTACTTC.

This chain connects TRBV7-3 to TRBJ1-1; TRBD1 matches at 11 bases. The CDR3 is 16 residues long. CDR1 is SGHTA, CDR2 FQGTGA, per germline. The V and J ends lost 1 base and 8 bases, in that order; junction bases with no gene match: 9. The CDR3 DNA sequence: TGTGCCAGCAGCTTAAGTGGACAGGGGGCCCAAAACGAAGCTTTCTTT. As protein: CASSLSGQGAQNEAFF.